The clone carrying this T cell receptor beta chain has a handful of counts. Its antigen is unknown. 13 Jbeta primers and 60 Vbeta primers were used for the PCR. Assay: immunoSEQ multiplex PCR; the TCRdb copy retains only in-frame clones and omits some. This sample carries 150,000 to 200,000 clones, around 74% of them seen once, and the ten largest clones take approximately 2%. This sample is drawn from a study of cytomegalovirus exposure and HLA in healthy donors. Whole-study findings and limits: Accurate prediction of most subjects' HLA-A and HLA-B alleles from TCR beta sequences was reported. TCR beta sequences numbering around 15,000 were associated with HLA alleles at 0.05 false discovery rate in a later analysis.

The CDR3 consists of 12 residues. V dropped 8 bases and J dropped 4 bases, with 9 bases sitting between them. Germline assignment: CDR1 MNHEY and CDR2 SVGAGI. The V and J genes are TRBV6-5 and TRBJ1-3; D unclear. The sample was PBMCs. This clonotype originated in a female donor in good health and CMV-seronegative. CDR3: CASGQGGNTIYF. The CDR3 nucleotides are TGTGCCAGCGGGCAAGGAGGAAACACCATATATTTT.